The rows below give T cell receptor beta chains drawn from one sample of a study of shared clonotypes between healthy human individuals. Here immunoSEQ multiplex PCR was the method, and the copy in TCRdb shows in-frame clones only, minus some. The sample lists about 2 million clones, 85% to 95% occurring once. The sequenced sample consisted of naive CD8+ T cells sorted from blood. The receptors were sampled from a man between 18 and 29 years old in good health. Each CDR3 is given with its conserved first and last residue. The D gene is left open where the match is weak. For some rows the clone size is stated as once, few or many, or as a class when expanded; others skip it.

clone size	D gene	J gene	V gene	CDR3 DNA	CDR3 protein
NA	NA	TRBJ2-1	TRBV9	TGTGCCAGCAGCGTAGATATCGGAGGGATCTCCTACAATGAGCAGTTCTTC	CASSVDIGGISYNEQFF
NA	NA	TRBJ1-4	TRBV30	TGTGCCTGGAGTGCGGGGACACTTCTGTTTTTT	CAWSAGTLLFF
NA	NA	TRBJ2-7	TRBV27	TGTGCCAGCAGGATCAATCCCTACGAGCAGTACTTC	CASRINPYEQYF
NA	NA	TRBJ1-4	TRBV5-4	TGTGCCAGCAGCTTAGGAGATGCAACTAATGAAAAACTGTTTTTT	CASSLGDATNEKLFF
once	TRBD2	TRBJ2-7	TRBV5-6	TGTGCCAGCAGCTTTGGTGCGGGAGGGCCCTCCGGAAAGGAGCAGTACTTC	CASSFGAGGPSGKEQYF
NA	NA	TRBJ2-3	TRBV19	TGTGCCAGTAGTATTGGGACAGATACGCAGTATTTT	CASSIGTDTQYF
NA	NA	TRBJ2-3	TRBV6-6	TGTGCCAGCAGTTACGACACCCTCGGCACAGATACGCAGTATTTT	CASSYDTLGTDTQYF
NA	TRBD1	TRBJ2-7	TRBV11-2	TGTGCCAGCAGCTTAATCGGACAGGGGACCGCTTTGGAGCAGTACTTC	CASSLIGQGTALEQYF
NA	TRBD1	TRBJ1-5	TRBV4-1	TGCGCCAGCAGCCAAGATGGGGCAGGGGGACCCAATCAGCCCCAGCATTTT	CASSQDGAGGPNQPQHF
NA	NA	TRBJ1-2	TRBV14	TGTGCCAGCAGCCAAGGAGGGGAGGGTTATGGCTACACCTTC	CASSQGGEGYGYTF
NA	NA	TRBJ2-3	TRBV4-3	TGCGCCAGCAGCCCTTTGAGCGGGGATACGCAGTATTTT	CASSPLSGDTQYF
NA	TRBD2	TRBJ2-1	TRBV27	TGTGCCAGCAGCCCGGGACTAGCGACTTACAATGAGCAGTTCTTC	CASSPGLATYNEQFF
NA	NA	TRBJ2-2	TRBV27	TGTGCCAGCTATAGACAAGGGGAAACCGGGGAGCTGTTTTTT	CASYRQGETGELFF
NA	TRBD2	TRBJ2-5	TRBV5-1	TGCGCCAGCAGCTTGGCTAATCTAGCGGGAGTGGGGGAAGAGACCCAGTACTTC	CASSLANLAGVGEETQYF
NA	TRBD2	TRBJ2-1	TRBV11-3	TGTGCCAGCAGCCCCGGGACTAGTTCCTACAATGAGCAGTTCTTC	CASSPGTSSYNEQFF
NA	NA	TRBJ2-2	TRBV4-1	TGCGCCAGCAGCCAAGTGGTTGTAAGAAACACCGGGGAGCTGTTTTTT	CASSQVVVRNTGELFF
NA	NA	TRBJ1-5	TRBV19	TGTGCCAGTAGTATAGATCGGGACAAGGGTCCCAATCAGCCCCAGCATTTT	CASSIDRDKGPNQPQHF
NA	NA	TRBJ2-1	TRBV13	TGTGCCAGCAGCCAGGTGAGAGATGAGCAGTTCTTC	CASSQVRDEQFF
NA	NA	TRBJ2-5	TRBV4-3	TGCGCCAGCAGCCCCCAGGTGTTAGCGGAAGAGACCCAGTACTTC	CASSPQVLAEETQYF
NA	NA	TRBJ2-7	TRBV27	TGTGCCAGCAGTTTACTCGAATCCTACGAGCAGTACTTC	CASSLLESYEQYF
NA	NA	TRBJ1-2	TRBV4-3	TGCGCCAGCAGCCAAGATCTGGGGGCAGTCGGCTATGGCTACACCTTC	CASSQDLGAVGYGYTF
NA	NA	TRBJ2-7	TRBV30	TGTGCCTGGAGTGGATCGTACGAGCAGTACTTC	CAWSGSYEQYF
NA	NA	TRBJ2-2	TRBV9	TGTGCCAGCAGCGAGTTTGTGCTGACCGGGGAGCTGTTTTTT	CASSEFVLTGELFF
NA	NA	TRBJ2-3	TRBV6-1	TGTGCCAGCAGTCCCCCCCTAGATACGCAGTATTTT	CASSPPLDTQYF
NA	TRBD2	TRBJ2-7	TRBV6-6	TGTGCCAGCAGTCCCAAGCGGGAGGGTACCTACGAGCAGTACTTC	CASSPKREGTYEQYF
NA	NA	TRBJ1-2	TRBV5-1	TGCGCCAGCAGCACCATTCCCAAGGACAGTTCTACCTTC	CASSTIPKDSSTF
NA	TRBD1	TRBJ2-7	TRBV9	TGTGCCAGCGGACAGGGAGACGAGCAGTACTTC	CASGQGDEQYF
NA	NA	TRBJ1-1	TRBV29-1	TGCAGCGTTGACTCACGAGGACAGAACACTGAAGCTTTCTTT	CSVDSRGQNTEAFF
NA	NA	TRBJ1-2	TRBV27	TGTGCCAGCAGTTTAGGTACGGGAAACTATGGCTACACCTTC	CASSLGTGNYGYTF
NA	NA	TRBJ2-3	TRBV14	TGTGCCAGCAGCCCTTGGACCGGCACAGATACGCAGTATTTT	CASSPWTGTDTQYF
NA	TRBD2	TRBJ2-1	TRBV7-2	TGTGCCAGCAGCCCACGACTAGCGGGAGGGCCCTACAATGAGCAGTTCTTC	CASSPRLAGGPYNEQFF
NA	NA	TRBJ1-1	TRBV5-6	TGTGCCGGCAGCCAAAGCGGGGCGGGGACTGAAGCTTTCTTT	CAGSQSGAGTEAFF
NA	NA	TRBJ2-1	TRBV9	TGTGCCAGCATGAGCACCTACAATGAGCAGTTCTTC	CASMSTYNEQFF
NA	TRBD1	TRBJ2-7	TRBV4-1	TGCGCCAGCAGCCCCGGACAGGGGTGGTACGAGCAGTACTTC	CASSPGQGWYEQYF
NA	TRBD1	TRBJ1-2	TRBV25-1	TGTGCCAGCAGTGAGGACAGGGGGAACTATGGCTACACCTTC	CASSEDRGNYGYTF
NA	NA	TRBJ2-7	TRBV4-3	TGCGCCAGCAGCCTTGGAGTAGCGACCTTCTACGAGCAGTACTTC	CASSLGVATFYEQYF
NA	NA	TRBJ1-2	TRBV7-9	TGTGCCAGCAGCCCACTTCCCGGTGACTATGGCTACACCTTC	CASSPLPGDYGYTF
NA	NA	TRBJ2-7	TRBV10-3	TGTGCCATCAGTGAAGGTCGTGAGGGATTCTACGAGCAGTACTTC	CAISEGREGFYEQYF
NA	NA	TRBJ2-7	TRBV19	TGTGCCACGCGGGACTTTGGGAGCTCCTACGAGCAGTACTTC	CATRDFGSSYEQYF
NA	NA	TRBJ2-7	TRBV7-9	TGTGCCAGCAGCTTAGCCCAGGGGCTTCTCATCGAGCAGTACTTC	CASSLAQGLLIEQYF
NA	TRBD1	TRBJ2-7	TRBV11-2	TGTGCCAGCAGCTTAGCGGACAGGGGCTCCTACGAGCAGTACTTC	CASSLADRGSYEQYF
NA	NA	TRBJ1-3	TRBV10-1	TGCGCCAGCAGTGAGGGGGGAAGGAAGGTCTGGGACTCTGGAAACACCATATATTTT	CASSEGGRKVWDSGNTIYF
NA	NA	TRBJ1-2	TRBV6-6	TGTGCCAGCAGTTACACAGCCGCGGGGGGCGACTACACCTTC	CASSYTAAGGDYTF
NA	NA	TRBJ2-5	TRBV27	TGTGCCAGCAGTTTAAGTCCGCCTTACCAAGAGACCCAGTACTTC	CASSLSPPYQETQYF
NA	TRBD1	TRBJ2-7	TRBV29-1	TGCAGCGTTGAGCGTACAGGGGTCGGCGAGCAGTACTTC	CSVERTGVGEQYF
NA	NA	TRBJ1-1	TRBV19	TGTGCCAGTAGTATAGGAGAAAACACTGAAGCTTTCTTT	CASSIGENTEAFF
NA	TRBD1	TRBJ1-2	TRBV6-1	TGTGCCAGCAGTGAGATCGGGACAGGGGGAGCTAACTATGGCTACACCTTC	CASSEIGTGGANYGYTF
NA	NA	TRBJ2-7	TRBV5-5	TGTGCCAGCAGCTTCGACCCGACAGGCTACGAGCAGTACTTC	CASSFDPTGYEQYF
NA	TRBD2	TRBJ2-7	TRBV27	TGTGCCAGCAGTTTATCAAGGACTAGCGGGAGCTGGCGGTACTTC	CASSLSRTSGSWRYF
NA	NA	TRBJ2-7	TRBV10-2	TGCGCCAGCAGTCAACGACTGGAATCTTACGAGCAGTACTTC	CASSQRLESYEQYF
NA	TRBD2	TRBJ2-5	TRBV27	TGTGCCAGCAGTGCGGTCAGCGGGATTCAAGAGACCCAGTACTTC	CASSAVSGIQETQYF
NA	NA	TRBJ1-1	TRBV7-2	TGTGCCAGCAGCTTAAGTGGGGCAGCGAACACTGAAGCTTTCTTT	CASSLSGAANTEAFF
NA	NA	TRBJ2-6	TRBV25-1	TGTGCCAGCAGTGAATATAACGCAGCACCGGGCGTCCTGACTTTC	CASSEYNAAPGVLTF
NA	NA	TRBJ2-7	TRBV5-6	TGTGCCAGCAGCTTGGCGGGGGTGGTTTTTCTCTACGAGCAGTACTTC	CASSLAGVVFLYEQYF
NA	TRBD2	TRBJ2-1	TRBV19	TGTGCCAGTAGTCGGACTAGCGGTCACAATGAGCAGTTCTTC	CASSRTSGHNEQFF